This entry describes one T cell receptor (beta chain). Its antigen is not known. The sample is drawn from a study of T cell responses to AZD1222 COVID-19 vaccine. Overall study results and limits: Mostly white British, mostly female donors; authors suggested clonal diversity may be underestimated.

Libraries were prepared by immunoSEQ multiplex PCR; TCRdb keeps only in-frame clonotypes and omits some of them. The table includes over 95,000 clones, roughly 90% detected once. The origin of this receptor is an adult in good health. Sequenced here: peripheral blood, sampled on day 0 of AZD1222 vaccination.

CDR3 amino acids: CASSQAVPGLGVGTQYF. DNA for the CDR3: TGTGCCAGCAGCCAAGCCGTACCGGGACTGGGCGTGGGAACGCAGTATTTT. J is TRBJ2-3 and V is TRBV4-2; possible D gene TRBD2, 6 bases. The CDR3 length is 17 residues. The germline gives CDR1 LGHNA, CDR2 YNFKEQ. V lost 1 base, J lost 9 bases, and 23 bases lay in between.